This TCR beta chain stems from a study of early T cells in non-severe SARS-CoV-2 infection. Study as a whole: With bulk RNA from unsorted whole blood as input, sequencing yielded unpaired chains.

Individually, cDNA molecules had unique molecular identifiers attached to them. TCRdb re-called the 5' RACE reads through MiXCR, storing one row per CDR3 protein. Of some 71,000 distinct CDR3 sequences listed, 8% to 10% were seen once; the top ten hold roughly a sixth. This clonotype has ten or more counts. V lost 4 bases to trimming and J lost 1 base, with 13 bases between them. The CDR3 has 15 amino acids. Germline lookup yields CDR1 MNHEY and CDR2 SMNVEV (reference sequence). The chain recombines TRBV27 with TRBJ1-2, with no clear D. The sequencing used whole blood, collected at baseline. The clonotype was recovered from an adult who was a healthcare worker with PCR-confirmed SARS-CoV-2 infection or an uninfected control (not recorded which). The CDR3 spells CASSSSQAHNYGYTF. In DNA, the CDR3 is TGTGCCAGCAGTTCTAGTCAGGCCCATAACTATGGCTACACCTTC.